This passage covers 30 T cell receptor beta chains from one sample sequenced in a study of cytomegalovirus exposure and HLA in healthy donors (TCRdb year 2017). Libraries were prepared through the immunoSEQ multiplex PCR assay. TCRdb's version of the immuneACCESS table is confined to in-frame rearrangements and falls short of the full clone set. An unresolved V gene accounts for under half of the shortfall where checked; the remainder is of unknown origin. In all, the sample holds just under 65,000 clones, and 85% to 95% of those were seen once. The ten largest clones capture around 7% of the sample. Sequences were obtained from PBMCs. These receptors all stem from a young woman in good health and CMV-seropositive.

This clone occurred a few times. The chain combines TRBV5-1 with TRBJ1-2, with TRBD1 matching 9 bases. The germline V gene encodes CDR1 SGHRS and CDR2 YFSETQ. V shed 4 bases, J shed 8 bases, and the junction held 9 bases outside the gene matches. This CDR3 is built from 14 residues. The CDR3 sequence is CASSPGTGREGYTF. Here the CDR3 DNA reads TGCGCCAGCAGCCCGGGGACAGGGAGAGAAGGCTACACCTTC.

The chain links TRBV6-1 to TRBJ1-5, with D possibly matching TRBD1 (5 bases). CDR3 size: 14 residues. Germline V CDR1 and CDR2: MNHNS, SASEGT. V lost 5 bases, J lost 6 bases, and 14 bases lay in between. The CDR3 nucleotides are TGTGCCAGCAGTAGCAGGGATCTAGGTCAGCCCCAGCATTTT. The encoded protein is CASSSRDLGQPQHF.

CDR3 DNA sequence: TGCGCCAGCAGCTTGGTGGCTGCGGGGGCCTTAACTGAAGCTTTCTTT. Translation: CASSLVAAGALTEAFF. The chain is built from TRBV5-1 and TRBJ1-1, with a weak D call TRBD1 (6 bases). The CDR3 covers 16 residues. The V gene lost 0 bases and the J gene lost 5 bases, with 17 bases spanning the gap. Germline-derived CDR1 and CDR2 are SGHRS and YFSETQ.

The gene calls are TRBV9 and TRBJ1-5, with D perhaps TRBD1 (6 bases). The CDR3 runs to 15 residues. Deletions cut 0 bases from V and 6 bases from J, with 13 bases between. Germline lookup yields CDR1 SGDLS and CDR2 YYNGEE. This CDR3 reads CASSVGGRQGQPQHF. The CDR3, as DNA: TGTGCCAGCAGCGTAGGGGGGCGCCAGGGTCAGCCCCAGCATTTT.

This clone was observed once. The V and J genes are TRBV5-6 and TRBJ1-1, with D unresolved. V gave up 4 bases and J gave up 1 base, with 5 bases separating them. CDR1 SGHDT and CDR2 YYEEEE come from the germline V gene. This CDR3 has 12 residues. The CDR3 bases are TGTGCCAGCAGCCCAGGGAACACTGAAGCTTTCTTT. Amino acids: CASSPGNTEAFF.

This sequence joins TRBV28 and TRBJ2-7; D gene unclear. Trimming stripped 7 bases from V and 7 bases from J, with 11 bases between. The CDR3 runs to 11 residues. Looked up from germline, CDR1 is MDHEN and CDR2 is SYDVKM. CDR3 sequence (DNA): TGTGCCAGCATGGAGTTGAGAGAGCAGTACTTC. The encoded protein is CASMELREQYF.

The chain links TRBV6-5 to TRBJ2-7, with 8 bases matching TRBD2. Germline V gene data show CDR1 as MNHEY and CDR2 as SVGAGI. CDR3 size: 16 residues. The V and J ends lost 0 bases and 0 bases, in that order; junction bases with no gene match: 4. CDR3 sequence: CASSYSISGASYEQYF. The CDR3 DNA sequence: TGTGCCAGCAGTTACTCGATTAGCGGGGCCTCCTACGAGCAGTACTTC.

J is TRBJ2-3 and V is TRBV7-9; the D is unclear. Germline V gives CDR1 SEHNR, CDR2 FQNEAQ (reference sequence). The ends were cut back, 3 bases at V and 0 bases at J, with 13 bases in the middle. The CDR3 sequence is 16 residues long. CDR3 coding DNA: TGTGCCAGCAGCTTTCAGAGGATACTTAGCACAGATACGCAGTATTTT. Translated: CASSFQRILSTDTQYF.

Only one count was recorded for this clone. This chain uses TRBV7-9 with TRBJ2-7, with D perhaps TRBD1 (5 bases). The CDR3 is 14 residues long. Germline-derived CDR1 and CDR2 are SEHNR and FQNEAQ (reference sequence). V lost 4 bases and J 5 bases, leaving 15 bases between the germline ends. CDR3 sequence: CASSSKDNPNEQYF. The CDR3 DNA follows: TGTGCCAGCAGCTCAAAGGACAACCCAAACGAGCAGTACTTC.

The chain couples TRBV30 to TRBJ1-3; D ambiguous. V shed 2 bases and J shed 9 bases, with 23 bases lying between them. The CDR3 has 16 amino acids. CDR1 and CDR2 (germline): GTSNPN, SVGIG (reference sequence). In DNA form, the CDR3 reads TGTGCCTGGAGTAAGGTGTCACAGATGGAGCGGGGCACCATATATTTT. Translated, it gives CAWSKVSQMERGTIYF.

The chain is built from TRBV30 and TRBJ1-5, with unresolved D. The germline V gene has CDR1 GTSNPN and CDR2 SVGIG (reference sequence). The CDR3 runs to 12 residues. Between the trimmed V and J ends, which lost 1 base and 4 bases, there was a span of 5 bases. CDR3 residues: CAWSDLNQPQHF. The CDR3, as DNA: TGTGCCTGGAGTGACCTAAATCAGCCCCAGCATTTT.

This chain connects TRBV23-1 to TRBJ1-1; D not resolved. TRBV23-1 is placed among ORFs of uncertain function. The CDR3 is 15 residues long. V gave up 2 bases and J gave up 8 bases, with 18 bases separating them. The chain's CDR3 is CASSQAANRTGEAFF. CDR3 DNA sequence: TGCGCCAGCAGTCAAGCAGCTAATCGCACGGGGGAAGCTTTCTTT.

This sequence joins TRBV28 and TRBJ2-7; the match to TRBD2 covers 8 bases. CDR3 length: 15 residues. The germline V gene encodes CDR1 MDHEN and CDR2 SYDVKM. The trim removed 3 bases at V and 6 bases at J, leaving 10 bases unmatched. The CDR3 coding sequence is TGTGCCAGCAGTTTGGCACGAGCGGGGGTAGGCGAGCAGTACTTC. It yields the protein CASSLARAGVGEQYF.

The chain combines TRBV27 with TRBJ2-1; 7 bases line up with TRBD1. Germline-derived CDR1 and CDR2 are MNHEY and SMNVEV (reference sequence). V gave up 3 bases and J gave up 9 bases; unmatched junction bases: 14. The CDR3 is 16 residues long. CDR3 in amino acids: CASSLPADRVRGEQFF. The CDR3 DNA is TGTGCCAGCAGTTTGCCCGCCGACAGGGTTCGTGGTGAGCAGTTCTTC.

The chain recombines TRBV29-1 with TRBJ1-1; a possible D gene is TRBD1 (5 bases). The CDR3 runs to 13 residues. The ends were cut back, 6 bases at V and 5 bases at J, with 16 bases in the middle. Germline CDR1 reads SQVTM; CDR2 reads ANQGSEA. CDR3 region: CSVLGGVGTEAFF. The CDR3 DNA is TGCAGCGTCCTCGGGGGGGTAGGGACTGAAGCTTTCTTT.

The V call is TRBV30, the J call TRBJ2-7, with 10 bases fitting TRBD1. The CDR3 has 15 amino acids. In germline, CDR1 is GTSNPN, CDR2 SVGIG (reference sequence). The ends lost 3 bases at V and 3 bases at J; junction bases unmatched: 8. CDR3 sequence: CAWSAPGQGSYEQYF. The CDR3 nucleotides read TGTGCCTGGAGCGCACCGGGACAGGGGAGCTACGAGCAGTACTTC.

The chain recombines TRBV6-5 with TRBJ1-5; D is possibly TRBD1 (6 bases). V was shortened by 5 bases and J by 0 bases, with 11 bases between the two germline ends. Germline CDR1 MNHEY, CDR2 SVGAGI. The CDR3 covers 15 residues. The CDR3 loop reads CASSPQGHSNQPQHF. The CDR3 DNA is TGTGCCAGCAGTCCCCAGGGGCATAGCAATCAGCCCCAGCATTTT.

This chain connects TRBV30 to TRBJ2-6, with TRBD1 matching 7 bases. The CDR3 has 15 amino acids. The ends lost 5 bases at V and 0 bases at J; junction bases unmatched: 4. Germline V gene lookup returns CDR1 GTSNPN and CDR2 SVGIG (reference sequence). The chain's CDR3 is CAWGTDYSGANVLTF. CDR3 nucleotides: TGTGCCTGGGGGACAGACTACTCTGGGGCCAACGTCCTGACTTTC.

The gene calls are TRBV19 and TRBJ2-3, with a possible D match to TRBD1 (6 bases). The germline V gene encodes CDR1 LNHDA and CDR2 SQIVND (reference sequence). Trimming shortened V by 6 bases and J by 6 bases, and 19 bases separated the two germline ends. There are 15 residues in the CDR3. This CDR3 is CASSRRWGLWDTQYF. The CDR3 DNA sequence: TGTGCCAGTAGCCGTAGGTGGGGGCTGTGGGATACGCAGTATTTT.

This rearrangement joins TRBV10-3 to TRBJ2-1, with 9 bases aligning to TRBD1. This CDR3 spans 16 amino acids. Trimming took 0 bases from V and 7 from J; bases not matched to a gene: 7. Looked up from germline, CDR1 is ENHRY and CDR2 is SYGVKD. CDR3 DNA: TGTGCCATCAGTGAGTCACGGACAGGGGTTCCGAATGAGCAGTTCTTC. Residues: CAISESRTGVPNEQFF.

V and J are TRBV7-9 and TRBJ1-1; D not certain. The CDR3 sequence is 15 residues long. CDR1 SEHNR and CDR2 FQNEAQ come from the germline V gene (reference sequence). V was trimmed by 6 bases and J by 0 bases, leaving 14 bases between them. In DNA form, the CDR3 reads TGTGCCAGCAGTACTAGATTCACGGTGAACACTGAAGCTTTCTTT. This sequence encodes CASSTRFTVNTEAFF.

The rearrangement joins TRBV14 to TRBJ2-5, with 11 bases matching TRBD2. Germline values: CDR1 SGHDN, CDR2 FVKESK. Trimming removed 1 base from V and 5 bases from J; junction bases left unmatched: 3. This CDR3 is built from 15 residues. The DNA for the CDR3 is TGTGCCAGCAGCCAAGGACTAGCGGGAAGGGAGACCCAGTACTTC. This codes for CASSQGLAGRETQYF.

In this sample, this clone turned up once. V is TRBV30 and J is TRBJ1-2, with D unresolved. The germline V gene has CDR1 GTSNPN and CDR2 SVGIG (reference sequence). There are 14 residues in the CDR3. Between the trimmed V and J ends, which lost 6 bases and 0 bases, there was a span of 14 bases. CDR3 DNA: TGTGCCTGTACGAACTCGGGTTCTAACTATGGCTACACCTTC. The encoded protein is CACTNSGSNYGYTF. The complete variable domain, with remaining parts taken from reference TRBV30 and TRBJ1-2, reads SQTIHQWPATLVQPVGSPLSLECTVEGTSNPNLYWYRQAAGRGLQLLFYSVGIGQISSEVPQNLSASRPQDRQFILSSKKLLLSDSGFYLCACTNSGSNYGYTFGSGTRLTVV.

This clone was observed once. This chain links TRBV28 with TRBJ2-7, with D possibly matching TRBD1 (6 bases). CDR3 length: 12 amino acids. Germline loops: CDR1 MDHEN, CDR2 SYDVKM. The V gene lost 7 bases and the J gene lost 3 bases, with 10 bases spanning the gap. CDR3 residues: CASNDRFYEQYF. CDR3 coding DNA: TGTGCCAGCAATGACAGGTTCTACGAGCAGTACTTC. Supplemented by reference TRBV28 and TRBJ2-7, the full variable domain reads DVKVTQSSRYLVKRTGEKVFLECVQDMDHENMFWYRQDPGLGLRLIYFSYDVKMKEKGDIPEGYSVSREKKERFSLILESASTNQTSMYLCASNDRFYEQYFGPGTRLTVT.

The chain has TRBV15 and TRBJ1-1, with D perhaps TRBD1 (6 bases). The CDR3 extends over 16 amino acids. V was trimmed by 3 bases and J by 0 bases, leaving 14 bases between them. Per germline, CDR1 LNHNV and CDR2 YYDKDF (reference sequence). CDR3 amino acids: CATSSLGGHMNTEAFF. The CDR3, as DNA: TGTGCCACCAGCAGTCTAGGGGGTCACATGAACACTGAAGCTTTCTTT.

The CDR3 here is CSARLEQYF. CDR3 DNA: TGCAGTGCTAGACTAGAGCAGTACTTC. The chain recombines TRBV20-1 with TRBJ2-7; no firm D call. Germline assignment: CDR1 DFQATT and CDR2 SNEGSKA (reference sequence). The CDR3 sequence is 9 residues long. The V end lost 2 bases, the J end lost 7 bases, and 3 bases lay between the germline ends.

J is TRBJ1-2 and V is TRBV10-3; no clear D gene. Looked up from germline, CDR1 is ENHRY and CDR2 is SYGVKD. The ends were cut back, 2 bases at V and 7 bases at J, with 14 bases in the middle. This CDR3 comprises 14 residues. The CDR3 nucleotides are TGTGCCATCAGTGAGGCCGGAGGCCCGGTTGGCTACACCTTC. Its protein is CAISEAGGPVGYTF.

V and J are TRBV6-6 and TRBJ2-2; TRBD2 matches at 13 bases. The CDR3 is 14 residues long. Germline trimming cut 6 bases from V and 6 bases from J; bases unmatched to any gene: 1. Germline V CDR1 and CDR2: MNHNY, SVGAGI (reference sequence). The CDR3 DNA reads as TGTGCCAGCAGACTAGCGGGAGGGGCCGGGGAGCTGTTTTTT. It yields the protein CASRLAGGAGELFF.

J is TRBJ2-3 and V is TRBV11-2; TRBD2 agrees at 7 bases. The ends lost 7 bases at V and 4 bases at J; junction bases unmatched: 14. This CDR3 spans 16 amino acids. The germline gives CDR1 SGHAT, CDR2 FQNNGV. In nucleotides, the CDR3 is TGTGCCAGCACCCCCGGTCCGAGACTAGCCCCAGATACGCAGTATTTT. Translated: CASTPGPRLAPDTQYF.

The chain has TRBV28 and TRBJ2-2; the match to TRBD1 covers 10 bases. CDR3 length equals 14 residues. V shed 7 bases and J 6 bases; nucleotides not matched to a gene: 5. Germline V gives CDR1 MDHEN, CDR2 SYDVKM. The CDR3 nucleotides read TGTGCCAGCACCGGGACAGGGGAACCCGGGGAGCTGTTTTTT. This translates into CASTGTGEPGELFF.